This T cell receptor (beta chain) stems from a study of lymphopenia after photon versus proton radiotherapy. TCRdb's table, derived via immunoSEQ multiplex PCR, lists solely in-frame clones and lacks some. Of about 39,000 clones in the sample, more than 85% were seen once. The CDR3 is 16 amino acids. Per germline, CDR1 SGHAT and CDR2 FQNNGV. After removal of 5 bases from V and 5 bases from J, the junction contained 12 bases not matched to a gene. V and J are TRBV11-2 and TRBJ2-1, with 7 bases matching TRBD2. The origin of this receptor is a man aged 55 to 69 with cholangiocarcinoma. Sequencing was performed on peripheral blood, taken from a patient treated with photon-based radiotherapy. CDR3 in amino acids: CASSPSVLAPDNEQFF. CDR3 DNA sequence: TGTGCCAGCAGCCCGTCGGTACTAGCGCCCGACAATGAGCAGTTCTTC.